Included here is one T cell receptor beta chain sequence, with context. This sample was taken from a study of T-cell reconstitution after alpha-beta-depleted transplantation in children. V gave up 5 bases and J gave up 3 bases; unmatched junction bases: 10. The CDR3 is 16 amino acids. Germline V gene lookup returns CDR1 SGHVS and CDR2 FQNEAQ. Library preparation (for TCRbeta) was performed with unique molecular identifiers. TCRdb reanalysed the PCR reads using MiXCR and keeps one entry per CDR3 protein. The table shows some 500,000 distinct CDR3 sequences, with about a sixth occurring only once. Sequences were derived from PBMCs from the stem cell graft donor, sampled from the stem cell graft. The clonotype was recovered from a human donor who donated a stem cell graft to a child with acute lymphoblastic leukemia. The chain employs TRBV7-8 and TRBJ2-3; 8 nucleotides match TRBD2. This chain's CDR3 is CASSPQAGDGTDTQYF. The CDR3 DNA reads TGTGCCAGCAGCCCCCAAGCGGGAGATGGTACAGATACGCAGTATTTT.